One sample yielded the 5 T cell receptor beta chains listed below, sequenced in a study of siplizumab effects on memory and regulatory T cells. The table came from immunoSEQ multiplex PCR; TCRdb's copy has only in-frame clones and leaves some out. This table holds approximately 60,000 clones, less than 80% found once. What was sequenced was memory CD4+ T cells sorted from blood. These receptors were taken from a human donor in good health.

The V and J genes are TRBV27 and TRBJ2-5; 7 bases align to TRBD1. The V gene's germline CDR1 is MNHEY and CDR2 SMNVEV (reference sequence). After removal of 8 bases from V and 4 bases from J, the junction contained 4 bases not matched to a gene. This CDR3 has 12 residues. For the CDR3, the DNA is TGTGCCAGCCGACAGGGAGTAGAGACCCAGTACTTC. Protein product: CASRQGVETQYF.

As for this clone: The germline gene is not matched at one end of the junction; a read error may be the cause. The chain carries TRBV7-2 and TRBJ1-6; a weak D match, TRBD1 (6 bases). Germline-derived CDR1 and CDR2 are SGHTA and FQGNSA. CDR3 length equals 15 residues. CDR3 amino acids: CAGSLATRGSTPLHF. The CDR3 DNA follows: TGTGCCGGCAGCTTAGCCACCAGGGGTAGCACACCCCTCCACTTT.

J is TRBJ2-1 and V is TRBV7-2; the match to TRBD2 covers 10 bases. The CDR3 consists of 16 residues. Germline-derived CDR1 and CDR2 are SGHTA and FQGNSA. V shed 5 bases, J shed 9 bases, and the junction held 13 bases outside the gene matches. The CDR3 coding sequence is TGTGCCAGCAGCCTAAGACTAGCGGGCGGTTCGGGTGAGCAGTTCTTC. It yields the protein CASSLRLAGGSGEQFF.

The chain couples TRBV5-1 to TRBJ2-5; 8 positions match TRBD1. The better agreement between TRBJ2-7 and the DNA end casts doubt on the J call. Germline V CDR1 and CDR2: SGHRS, YFSETQ. This CDR3 comprises 14 residues. CDR3 in amino acids: CASSRTGGSYEQYF. CDR3 nucleotides: TGCGCCAGCAGCCGAACAGGGGGCTCCTACGAGCAGTACTTC.

Only a few counts were recorded for this clone. The chain is built from TRBV30 and TRBJ2-7, with TRBD1 matching over 9 bases. J lost 6 bases, V lost 4 bases, and 7 bases had no gene match. Germline CDR1 GTSNPN, CDR2 SVGIG (reference sequence). The CDR3 loop spans 13 amino acids. The CDR3 DNA reads as TGTGCCTGGATACAGGGGGCGGCCGGCGAGCAGTACTTC. Its translation is CAWIQGAAGEQYF.